Each of the 14 T cell receptor beta chains below was sequenced from the same sample in a study of cytomegalovirus exposure and HLA in healthy donors. Amplification used 60 Vbeta primers and 13 Jbeta primers. Measured with immunoSEQ multiplex PCR; TCRdb has only the in-frame clones, and not every one. Here the sample spans 60,000 to 70,000 clones, approximately 71% being singletons. The specimen was PBMCs. The receptor source for this set is a woman in her forties in good health and CMV-seropositive.

V gene TRBV27 combines with J gene TRBJ1-4; maybe TRBD1 (6 bases). The CDR3 is made up of 14 amino acids. Germline V gives CDR1 MNHEY, CDR2 SMNVEV (reference sequence). V was trimmed by 1 base and J by 8 bases, leaving 11 bases between them. The CDR3 spells CASSLLQGREKLFF. The CDR3 region has the DNA TGTGCCAGCAGTTTATTACAGGGCCGGGAAAAACTGTTTTTT.

This chain connects TRBV18 to TRBJ1-2; D perhaps matches TRBD1 (6 bases). The V gene's germline CDR1 is KGHSH and CDR2 LQKENI. Deletions cut 3 bases from V and 10 bases from J, with 12 bases between. CDR3 size: 12 residues. CDR3 protein: CASSPRQEFYTF. The CDR3, as DNA: TGTGCCAGCTCACCCAGACAGGAGTTCTACACCTTC.

J is TRBJ2-2 and V is TRBV7-6, with D perhaps matching TRBD2 (5 bases). Germline V gene lookup returns CDR1 SGHVS and CDR2 FNYEAQ. The CDR3 contains 14 residues. Trimming cost V 6 bases and J 4 bases, with 12 bases left between them. Here the CDR3 reads CASSSVEGTGELFF. The CDR3 nucleotides are TGTGCCAGCAGTTCAGTTGAGGGCACCGGGGAGCTGTTTTTT.

This chain joins TRBV6-6 and TRBJ1-4, with a possible D match to TRBD1 (5 bases). The CDR3 spans 14 residues. V lost 11 bases to trimming and J lost 8 bases, with 21 bases between them. CDR1 is MNHNY, CDR2 SVGAGI, per germline (reference sequence). CDR3 DNA: TGTGCCTCCCTCTATGGGGGGAAGGGCGAAAAACTGTTTTTT. Amino acid sequence: CASLYGGKGEKLFF.

The chain couples TRBV11-2 to TRBJ2-3; D is possibly TRBD1 (6 bases). Germline CDR1 SGHAT, CDR2 FQNNGV. The CDR3 covers 15 residues. V was pared by 1 base and J by 3 bases, with 11 bases between. In DNA, the CDR3 is TGTGCCAGCAGCTTAGGTTTCAGGGGAACAGATACGCAGTATTTT. It yields the protein CASSLGFRGTDTQYF.

The CDR3: CASMGSYEQYF. The CDR3 region has the DNA TGTGCCAGCATGGGGAGCTACGAGCAGTACTTC. The V gene is TRBV6-1, the J gene TRBJ2-7; perhaps TRBD2 as D (5 bases). The CDR3 has 11 residues. V shed 7 bases and J shed 3 bases, with 7 bases lying between them. Germline V gene sequence: CDR1 MNHNS, CDR2 SASEGT.

The genes are TRBV6-5 and TRBJ1-4, with D perhaps TRBD1 (6 bases). The germline V and J ends were trimmed by 0 bases and 4 bases, with 9 bases remaining between them. The CDR3 has 15 residues. CDR1 and CDR2 from the germline V gene are MNHEY and SVGAGI. CDR3 in DNA: TGTGCCAGCAGTTACTCTGCAGGGGTTAATGAAAAACTGTTTTTT. This gives the protein CASSYSAGVNEKLFF.

This clone was detected once. The CDR3 is CASSVGGRSTDTQYF. As DNA, the CDR3 is TGTGCCAGCAGTGTCGGGGGGCGGAGCACAGATACGCAGTATTTT. V usage is TRBV2 and J usage is TRBJ2-3; D may be TRBD2 (7 bases). Trimming pared 4 bases from V and 0 bases from J, leaving 11 bases between. CDR1 and CDR2 (germline): SNHLY, FYNNEI. The length of the CDR3 is 15 residues. Complete variable domain (other parts from reference TRBV2 and TRBJ2-3): EPEVTQTPSHQVTQMGQEVILRCVPISNHLYFYWYRQILGQKVEFLVSFYNNEISEKSEIFDDQFSVERPDGSNFTLKIRSTKLEDSAMYFCASSVGGRSTDTQYFGPGTRLTVL.

V usage is TRBV7-2 and J usage is TRBJ1-1; D is perhaps TRBD1 (5 bases). The CDR3 extends over 14 amino acids. The germline V gene encodes CDR1 SGHTA and CDR2 FQGNSA. Trimming removed 3 bases at V and 6 bases at J, with 14 bases between. The CDR3 region has the DNA TGTGCCAGCAGCTTTCTACAGGTAGACCCTGAAGCTTTCTTT. This translates into CASSFLQVDPEAFF.

This chain links TRBV30 with TRBJ2-1; TRBD2 aligns across 8 bases. J gave up 10 bases and V 1 base, and 6 bases lay outside the gene matches. Germline CDR1 reads GTSNPN; CDR2 reads SVGIG (reference sequence). The CDR3 sequence is 13 residues long. The CDR3 protein is CAWSGSGGQEQFF. CDR3 in DNA: TGTGCCTGGAGTGGGAGCGGGGGTCAGGAGCAGTTCTTC.

The chain links TRBV6-1 to TRBJ1-5, with a possible D match to TRBD1 (5 bases). CDR3 length: 15 amino acids. Trimming removed 6 bases at V and 4 bases at J, with 16 bases between. The V gene's germline CDR1 is MNHNS and CDR2 SASEGT. The CDR3 loop reads CASRVGQGGNQPQHF. CDR3 sequence (DNA): TGTGCCAGCAGGGTGGGCCAGGGAGGAAATCAGCCCCAGCATTTT.

This chain links TRBV4-3 with TRBJ2-3, with D maybe TRBD1 (6 bases). CDR3 size: 17 residues. The germline V gene has CDR1 LGHNA and CDR2 YSLEER. V shed 0 bases and J shed 2 bases, with 15 bases lying between them. CDR3 bases: TGCGCCAGCAGCCAAGATCCGTGGGGGCCCTCCACAGATACGCAGTATTTT. Its translation is CASSQDPWGPSTDTQYF.

The V and J genes are TRBV20-1 and TRBJ2-7; TRBD1 is a possible D gene (6 bases). Trimming took 3 bases from V and 6 from J, leaving 9 bases between them. This CDR3 region has 11 residues. Germline V gives CDR1 DFQATT, CDR2 SNEGSKA (reference sequence). For the CDR3, the DNA is TGCAGTGCTAGCTACAGGGTCGAGCAGTACTTC. It encodes CSASYRVEQYF.

The sample holds one count of this clone. The J gene is TRBJ1-5, the V gene TRBV6-1; D unclear. Deletions cut 1 base from V and 0 bases from J, with 16 bases between. Germline V lookup: CDR1 MNHNS, CDR2 SASEGT. The CDR3 has 18 residues. This CDR3 is CASSEVRQVFNSNQPQHF. CDR3 bases: TGTGCCAGCAGTGAAGTTCGGCAGGTTTTCAATAGCAATCAGCCCCAGCATTTT.